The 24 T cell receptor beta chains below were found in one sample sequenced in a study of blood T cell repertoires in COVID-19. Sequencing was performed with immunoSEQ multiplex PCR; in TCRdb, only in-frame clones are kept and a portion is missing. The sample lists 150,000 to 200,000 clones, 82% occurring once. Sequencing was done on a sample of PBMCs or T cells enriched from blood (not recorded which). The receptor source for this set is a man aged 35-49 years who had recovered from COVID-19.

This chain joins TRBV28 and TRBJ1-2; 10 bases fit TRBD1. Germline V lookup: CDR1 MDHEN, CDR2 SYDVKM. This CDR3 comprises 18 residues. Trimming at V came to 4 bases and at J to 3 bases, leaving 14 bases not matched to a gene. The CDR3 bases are TGTGCCAGCAGTTCCACCACACCGGGACAGGGGATGTACTATGGCTACACCTTC. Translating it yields CASSSTTPGQGMYYGYTF.

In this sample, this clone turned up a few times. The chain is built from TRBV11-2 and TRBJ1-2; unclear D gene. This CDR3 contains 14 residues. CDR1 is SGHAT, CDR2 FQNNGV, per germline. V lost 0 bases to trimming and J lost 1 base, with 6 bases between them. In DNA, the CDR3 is TGTGCCAGCAGCTTAGAGCAGTTTAACTATGGCTACACCTTC. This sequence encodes CASSLEQFNYGYTF.

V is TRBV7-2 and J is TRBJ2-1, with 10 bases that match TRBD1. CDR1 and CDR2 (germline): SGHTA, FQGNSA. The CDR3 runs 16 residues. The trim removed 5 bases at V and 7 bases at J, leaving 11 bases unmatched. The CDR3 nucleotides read TGTGCCAGCAGCGCCAACCGGGACAGGGGAAGGAATGAGCAGTTCTTC. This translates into CASSANRDRGRNEQFF.

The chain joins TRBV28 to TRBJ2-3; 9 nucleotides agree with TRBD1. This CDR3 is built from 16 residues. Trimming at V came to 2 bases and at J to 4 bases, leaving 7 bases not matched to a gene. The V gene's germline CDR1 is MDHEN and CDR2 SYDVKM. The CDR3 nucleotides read TGTGCCAGCAGTTTACCCACAGGGGGCGGTTCAGATACGCAGTATTTT. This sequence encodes CASSLPTGGGSDTQYF.

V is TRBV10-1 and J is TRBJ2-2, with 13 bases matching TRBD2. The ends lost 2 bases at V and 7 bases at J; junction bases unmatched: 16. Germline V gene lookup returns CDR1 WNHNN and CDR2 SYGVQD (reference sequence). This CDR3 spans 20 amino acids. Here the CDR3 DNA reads TGCGCCAGCAGTGAGAGCTACAGGGGGACTAGCGGGACTTTACACGGGGAGCTGTTTTTT. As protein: CASSESYRGTSGTLHGELFF.

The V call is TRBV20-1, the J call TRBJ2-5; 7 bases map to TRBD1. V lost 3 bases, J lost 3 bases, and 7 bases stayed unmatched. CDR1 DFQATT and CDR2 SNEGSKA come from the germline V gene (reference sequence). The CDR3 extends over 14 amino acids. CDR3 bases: TGCAGTGCTAGTCGAGGGGGCGTCAAAGAGACCCAGTACTTC. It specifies CSASRGGVKETQYF.

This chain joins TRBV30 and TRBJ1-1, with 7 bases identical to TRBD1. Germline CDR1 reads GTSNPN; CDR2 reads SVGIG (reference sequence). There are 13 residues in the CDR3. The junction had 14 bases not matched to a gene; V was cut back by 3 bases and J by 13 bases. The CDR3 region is CAWSLDRLESSFF. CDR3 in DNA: TGTGCCTGGAGCCTGGACAGGCTAGAGAGTAGTTTCTTT.

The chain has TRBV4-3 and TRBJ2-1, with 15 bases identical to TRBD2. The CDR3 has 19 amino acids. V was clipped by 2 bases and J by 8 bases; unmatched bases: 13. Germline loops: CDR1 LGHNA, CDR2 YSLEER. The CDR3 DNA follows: TGCGCCAGCAGCCAAAGTTGGACTAGCGGGAGGGCCAGTTCGGATGAGCAGTTCTTC. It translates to CASSQSWTSGRASSDEQFF.

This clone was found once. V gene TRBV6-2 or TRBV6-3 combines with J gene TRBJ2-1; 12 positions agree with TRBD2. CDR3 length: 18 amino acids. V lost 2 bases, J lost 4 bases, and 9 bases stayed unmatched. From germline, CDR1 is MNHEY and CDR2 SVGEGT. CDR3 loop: CASSYGLAGGPQYNEQFF. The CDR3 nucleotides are TGTGCCAGCAGTTACGGGCTAGCGGGAGGGCCGCAATACAATGAGCAGTTCTTC.

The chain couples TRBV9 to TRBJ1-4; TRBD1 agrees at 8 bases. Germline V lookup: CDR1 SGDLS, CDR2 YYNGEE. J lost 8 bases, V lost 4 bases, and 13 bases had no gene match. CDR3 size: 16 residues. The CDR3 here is CASSHGQGTLAEKLFF. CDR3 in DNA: TGTGCCAGCAGCCACGGACAGGGAACCCTTGCCGAAAAACTGTTTTTT.

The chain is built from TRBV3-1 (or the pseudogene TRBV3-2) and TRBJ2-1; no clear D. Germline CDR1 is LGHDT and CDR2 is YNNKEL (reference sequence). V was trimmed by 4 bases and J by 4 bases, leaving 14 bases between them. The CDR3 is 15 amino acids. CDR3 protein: CASSRSISGYNEQFF. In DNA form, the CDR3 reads TGTGCCAGCAGCCGGAGTATCTCCGGTTACAATGAGCAGTTCTTC.

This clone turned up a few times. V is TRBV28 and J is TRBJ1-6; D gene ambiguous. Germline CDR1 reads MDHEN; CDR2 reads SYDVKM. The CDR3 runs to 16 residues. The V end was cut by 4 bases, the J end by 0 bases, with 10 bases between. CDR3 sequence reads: CASSYLRSSYNSPLHF. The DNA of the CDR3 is TGTGCCAGCAGTTACCTACGGAGCTCCTATAATTCACCCCTCCACTTT. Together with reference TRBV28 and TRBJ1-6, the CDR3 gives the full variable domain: DVKVTQSSRYLVKRTGEKVFLECVQDMDHENMFWYRQDPGLGLRLIYFSYDVKMKEKGDIPEGYSVSREKKERFSLILESASTNQTSMYLCASSYLRSSYNSPLHFGNGTRLTVT.

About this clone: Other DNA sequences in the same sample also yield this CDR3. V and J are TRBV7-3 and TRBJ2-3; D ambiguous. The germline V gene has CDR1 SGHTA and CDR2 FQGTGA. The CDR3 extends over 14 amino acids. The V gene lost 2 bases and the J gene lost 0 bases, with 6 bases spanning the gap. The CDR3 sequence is CASSLGASTDTQYF. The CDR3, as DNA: TGTGCCAGCAGCTTAGGAGCAAGCACAGATACGCAGTATTTT.

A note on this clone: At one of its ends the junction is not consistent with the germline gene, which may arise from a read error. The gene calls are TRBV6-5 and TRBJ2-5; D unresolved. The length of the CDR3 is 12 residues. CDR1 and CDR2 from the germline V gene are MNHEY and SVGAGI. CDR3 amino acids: CASSDSRETQYF. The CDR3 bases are TGTGCCAGCAGTGACTCCCGGGAGACCCAGTACTTC.

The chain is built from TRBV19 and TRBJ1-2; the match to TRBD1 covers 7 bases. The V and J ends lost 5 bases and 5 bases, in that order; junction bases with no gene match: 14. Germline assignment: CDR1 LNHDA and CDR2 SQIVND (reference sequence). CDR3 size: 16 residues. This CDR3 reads CASSAWDSGTLYGYTF. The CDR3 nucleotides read TGTGCCAGTAGTGCGTGGGACAGCGGAACACTTTATGGCTACACCTTC.

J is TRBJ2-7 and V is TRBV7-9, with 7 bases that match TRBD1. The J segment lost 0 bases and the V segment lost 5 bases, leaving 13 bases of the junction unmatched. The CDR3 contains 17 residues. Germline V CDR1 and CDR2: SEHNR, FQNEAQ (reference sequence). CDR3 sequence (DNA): TGTGCCAGCAGCGGCGACAGGGATCCTAGAAGCTCCTACGAGCAGTACTTC. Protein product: CASSGDRDPRSSYEQYF.

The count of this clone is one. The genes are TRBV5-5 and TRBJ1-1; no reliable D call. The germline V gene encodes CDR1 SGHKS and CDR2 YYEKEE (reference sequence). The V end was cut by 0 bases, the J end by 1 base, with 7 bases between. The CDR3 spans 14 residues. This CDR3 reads CASSLVGWNTEAFF. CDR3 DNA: TGTGCCAGCAGCTTGGTGGGCTGGAACACTGAAGCTTTCTTT. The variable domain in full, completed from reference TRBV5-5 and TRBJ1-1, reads DAGVTQSPTHLIKTRGQQVTLRCSPISGHKSVSWYQQVLGQGPQFIFQYYEKEERGRGNFPDRFSARQFPNYSSELNVNALLLGDSALYLCASSLVGWNTEAFFGQGTRLTVV.

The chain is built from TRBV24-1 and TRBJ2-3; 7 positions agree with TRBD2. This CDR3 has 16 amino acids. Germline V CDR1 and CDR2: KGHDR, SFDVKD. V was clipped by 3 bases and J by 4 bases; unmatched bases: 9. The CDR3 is CATSDRGETPSDTQYF. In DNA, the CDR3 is TGTGCCACCAGTGATCGGGGGGAGACCCCTTCAGATACGCAGTATTTT.

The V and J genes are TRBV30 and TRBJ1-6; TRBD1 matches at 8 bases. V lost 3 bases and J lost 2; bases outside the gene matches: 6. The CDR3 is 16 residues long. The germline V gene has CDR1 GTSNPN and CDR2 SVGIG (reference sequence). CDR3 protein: CAWRRTGNTYNSPLHF. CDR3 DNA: TGTGCCTGGAGACGGACAGGGAACACCTATAATTCACCCCTCCACTTT.

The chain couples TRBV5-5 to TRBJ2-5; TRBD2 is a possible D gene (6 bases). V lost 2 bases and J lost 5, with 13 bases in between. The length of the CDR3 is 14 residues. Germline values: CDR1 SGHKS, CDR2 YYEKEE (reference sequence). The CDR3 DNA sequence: TGTGCCAGCAGCTTCCTCGGGGGTCGGGAGACCCAGTACTTC. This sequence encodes CASSFLGGRETQYF.

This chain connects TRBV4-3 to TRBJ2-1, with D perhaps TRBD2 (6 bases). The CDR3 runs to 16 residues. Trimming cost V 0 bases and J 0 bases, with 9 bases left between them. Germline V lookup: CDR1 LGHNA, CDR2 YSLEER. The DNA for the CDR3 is TGCGCCAGCAGCCAAGACGCTAGCGTCTCCTACAATGAGCAGTTCTTC. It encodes CASSQDASVSYNEQFF.

As DNA, the CDR3 is TGTGCCAGTAGTTCTCAGAACCCCGGGGGGCACGATCAGCCCCAGCATTTT. Protein sequence: CASSSQNPGGHDQPQHF. This chain joins TRBV19 and TRBJ1-5; D is perhaps TRBD1 (6 bases). Germline V CDR1 and CDR2: LNHDA, SQIVND (reference sequence). Trimming removed 5 bases at V and 5 bases at J, with 22 bases between. The CDR3 is made up of 17 amino acids.

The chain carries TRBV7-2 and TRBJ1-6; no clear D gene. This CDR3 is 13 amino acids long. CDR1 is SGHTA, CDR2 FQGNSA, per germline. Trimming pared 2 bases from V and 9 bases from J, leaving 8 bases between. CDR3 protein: CASSLPVSSPLHF. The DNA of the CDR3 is TGTGCCAGCAGCTTACCGGTATCTTCACCCCTCCACTTT.

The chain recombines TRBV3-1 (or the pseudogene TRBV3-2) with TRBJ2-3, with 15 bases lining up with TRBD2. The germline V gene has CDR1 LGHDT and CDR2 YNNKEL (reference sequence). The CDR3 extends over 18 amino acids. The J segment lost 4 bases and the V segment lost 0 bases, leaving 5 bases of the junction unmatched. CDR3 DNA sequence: TGTGCCAGCAGCCAAGAAGGACTAGCGGGAGGGGGGGCAGATACGCAGTATTTT. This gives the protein CASSQEGLAGGGADTQYF.